This T cell receptor beta chain appears in the sequencing data of a study of graft-versus-host responses after intestinal transplantation. Study information: Anti-thymocyte globulin induction, then tacrolimus and steroids for approximately 3 years, went to all recipients.

Profiling relied on immunoSEQ multiplex PCR, and the TCRdb table lists in-frame clones only, not all of them. The repertoire holds roughly 85,000 clones, with more than 85% as singletons. Looked up from germline, CDR1 is SGHDT and CDR2 is YYEEEE. This CDR3 spans 14 amino acids. The V and J ends lost 1 base and 3 bases respectively, with 11 bases between them. Study outcomes and limitations: The presence of high graft-versus-host to host-versus-graft clonal ratios in allografts characterized patients with graft-donor T cell macrochimerism. Present in recipient marrow, GvH clones included some that appeared first in ileum or blood. Early post-transplant HvG declines were associated with peak circulating GvH clone levels.

Notes on this clone: Its antigen remains unknown.

The chain is built from TRBV5-6 and TRBJ2-7; D remains ambiguous. Sample: unstimulated CD8+ T cells sorted from spleen or lymph node cells, taken before transplant. This receptor was identified in a human donor who was the organ donor for an intestinal transplant. The CDR3 is CASSLRQVVYEQYF. The DNA of the CDR3 is TGTGCCAGCAGCTTGAGGCAGGTCGTCTACGAGCAGTACTTC.